Reported below is one T cell receptor (beta chain). Its antigen is still unknown. The data derive from a study of CD8+ T cells in alopecia areata. Trimming removed 0 bases from V and 2 bases from J, with 12 bases in between. The CDR3 spans 15 residues. Looked up from germline, CDR1 is SGHRS and CDR2 is YFSETQ. Study conclusions and caveats: Lesional scalp, notably in alopecia totalis/universalis, had clonality above that of normal scalp. Patients shared TCRs less clearly than mice did, possibly owing to HLA.

Sorting from PBMCs produced CD4+ and CD8+ T cells. TCR sequencing used cDNA made by reverse transcription of extracted RNA. Libraries were prepared by immunoSEQ multiplex PCR; TCRdb keeps only in-frame clonotypes and omits some of them. The table records about 140,000 clones, less than 65% of them present only once. Sequenced input: CD8+ T cells sorted from blood. This sequence originates from a human donor in good health. J is TRBJ2-7 and V is TRBV5-1, with D possibly TRBD2 on 6 matching bases. The CDR3: CASSLELGSPYEQYF. DNA for the CDR3: TGCGCCAGCAGCTTGGAACTCGGGAGCCCCTACGAGCAGTACTTC.